The 12 T cell receptor beta chains in this list originate from one sample, sequenced in a study of T cell responses to AZD1222 COVID-19 vaccine. Generated by immunoSEQ multiplex PCR, the TCRdb table keeps only in-frame clones and is missing some. The sample shows 150,000 or so clones, 80% to 95% of them seen only once. The sample was peripheral blood, taken 28 days after the second AZD1222 dose. The receptor set was obtained from an adult who received the AZD1222 COVID-19 vaccine.

The J gene is TRBJ2-5, the V gene TRBV3-1 (or the pseudogene TRBV3-2); D unclear. CDR1 and CDR2 from the germline V gene are LGHDT and YNNKEL (reference sequence). Between the trimmed V and J ends, which lost 1 base and 3 bases, there was a span of 21 bases. The CDR3 runs 18 residues. In DNA form, the CDR3 reads TGTGCCAGCAGCCAAGTGGGTGTGACATCTCAACGGGAAGAGACCCAGTACTTC. It yields the protein CASSQVGVTSQREETQYF.

The chain employs TRBV19 and TRBJ2-3; no reliable D call. Germline V lookup: CDR1 LNHDA, CDR2 SQIVND (reference sequence). V shed 7 bases and J shed 2 bases, with 13 bases lying between them. This CDR3 region has 14 residues. As DNA, the CDR3 is TGTGCCAGTACTCTAGATTCACACACAGATACGCAGTATTTT. As protein: CASTLDSHTDTQYF.

V gene TRBV13 combines with J gene TRBJ2-3; no clear D. The CDR3 totals 12 residues. Germline CDR1 is PRHDT and CDR2 is FYEKMQ (reference sequence). The V gene lost 1 base and the J gene lost 6 bases, with 5 bases spanning the gap. The CDR3 spells CASSLDLDTQYF. CDR3 nucleotides: TGTGCCAGCAGCTTAGATCTGGATACGCAGTATTTT. Supplemented by reference TRBV13 and TRBJ2-3, the full variable domain reads AAGVIQSPRHLIKEKRETATLKCYPIPRHDTVYWYQQGPGQDPQFLISFYEKMQSDKGSIPDRFSAQQFSDYHSELNMSSLELGDSALYFCASSLDLDTQYFGPGTRLTVL.

The chain carries TRBV19 and TRBJ2-5, with 8 bases lining up with TRBD2. J was trimmed by 5 bases and V by 4 bases; bases with no gene match: 6. The germline V gene encodes CDR1 LNHDA and CDR2 SQIVND (reference sequence). This CDR3 spans 14 amino acids. The CDR3 DNA sequence: TGTGCCAGTAGTAGGCGGGGGGCGGCGGAGACCCAGTACTTC. As protein: CASSRRGAAETQYF.

The gene calls are TRBV24-1 and TRBJ2-3; D might be TRBD1 (6 bases). Trimming removed 2 bases from V and 3 bases from J, with 11 bases in between. This CDR3 is 15 amino acids long. CDR1 and CDR2 (germline): KGHDR, SFDVKD. CDR3 region: CATSDSGRGTDTQYF. CDR3 DNA sequence: TGTGCCACCAGTGATTCGGGCAGGGGTACAGATACGCAGTATTTT.

This sequence joins TRBV9 and TRBJ1-5; D ambiguous. The CDR3 spans 15 residues. The germline V and J ends were trimmed by 0 bases and 2 bases, with 9 bases remaining between them. Germline CDR1 is SGDLS and CDR2 is YYNGEE. CDR3 nucleotides: TGTGCCAGCAGCGTAGGTCTGTCGGGCAATCAGCCCCAGCATTTT. Its protein is CASSVGLSGNQPQHF. The full variable domain, in which reference TRBV9 and TRBJ1-5 provide the parts outside the CDR3, is DSGVTQTPKHLITATGQRVTLRCSPRSGDLSVYWYQQSLDQGLQFLIQYYNGEERAKGNILERFSAQQFPDLHSELNLSSLELGDSALYFCASSVGLSGNQPQHFGDGTRLSIL.

The chain uses TRBV4-2 and TRBJ1-2, with a tentative D call TRBD1 (5 bases). The germline V gene has CDR1 LGHNA and CDR2 YNFKEQ. Trimming stripped 4 bases from V and 9 bases from J, with 15 bases between. This CDR3 is built from 13 residues. CDR3 coding DNA: TGTGCCAGCAGCCCCATGGGGGAGTGGCGCTACACCTTC. Protein product: CASSPMGEWRYTF.

The gene calls are TRBV19 and TRBJ2-7, with D perhaps assigned TRBD1 or TRBD2 (6 bases each). V lost 1 base and J lost 4, with 14 bases in between. Germline V gives CDR1 LNHDA, CDR2 SQIVND (reference sequence). The CDR3 is 15 amino acids. The CDR3 DNA reads TGTGCCAGTAGTATAGGTTCGCTAGGGGGGTACGAGCAGTACTTC. This codes for CASSIGSLGGYEQYF.

Here the CDR3 reads CASSRTGDTGELFF. The CDR3 DNA follows: TGTGCCAGCAGCCGAACAGGGGACACCGGGGAGCTGTTTTTT. The rearrangement uses TRBV7-9 and TRBJ2-2; 7 bases line up with TRBD1. Germline V gene sequence: CDR1 SEHNR, CDR2 FQNEAQ (reference sequence). V lost 5 bases and J lost 3; bases outside the gene matches: 3. CDR3 length: 14 residues.

The V call is TRBV4-3, the J call TRBJ1-1, with no clear D. The CDR3 length is 13 residues. Per germline, CDR1 LGHNA and CDR2 YSLEER. Between the trimmed V and J ends, which lost 0 bases and 6 bases, there was a span of 8 bases. CDR3 bases: TGCGCCAGCAGCCAAGAGATAAAGGCTGAAGCTTTCTTT. Its translation: CASSQEIKAEAFF.

The V call is TRBV6-5, the J call TRBJ2-5; TRBD1 agrees at 7 bases. The germline gives CDR1 MNHEY, CDR2 SVGAGI. This CDR3 spans 15 amino acids. J was trimmed by 2 bases and V by 4 bases; bases with no gene match: 7. The CDR3 region has the DNA TGTGCCAGCAGTTTCAGGACAGGAACGCAAGAGACCCAGTACTTC. Translation: CASSFRTGTQETQYF.

V gene TRBV7-2 combines with J gene TRBJ2-2; D may be TRBD1 (6 bases). Trimming cost V 5 bases and J 6 bases, with 13 bases left between them. CDR1 and CDR2 (germline): SGHTA, FQGNSA. The CDR3 loop spans 14 amino acids. The chain's CDR3 is CASSTGNKAGELFF. The CDR3 region has the DNA TGTGCCAGCAGCACAGGGAACAAGGCCGGGGAGCTGTTTTTT.